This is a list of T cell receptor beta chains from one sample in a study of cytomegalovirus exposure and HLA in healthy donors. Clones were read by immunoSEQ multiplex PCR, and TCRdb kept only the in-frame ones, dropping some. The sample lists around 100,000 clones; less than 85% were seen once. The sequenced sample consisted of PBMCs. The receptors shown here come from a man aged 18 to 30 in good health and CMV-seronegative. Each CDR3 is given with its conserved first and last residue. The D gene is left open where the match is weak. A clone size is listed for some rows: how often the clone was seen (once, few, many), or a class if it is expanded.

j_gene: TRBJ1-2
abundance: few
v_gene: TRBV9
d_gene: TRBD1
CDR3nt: TGTGCCAGCAGCGATAGGACAGGGGGTTCATTCTATGGCTACACCTTC
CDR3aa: CASSDRTGGSFYGYTF

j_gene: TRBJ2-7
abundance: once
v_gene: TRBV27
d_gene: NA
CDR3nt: TGTGCCAGCAGTTTCAAGGACACCACCTACGAGCAGTACTTC
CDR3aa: CASSFKDTTYEQYF

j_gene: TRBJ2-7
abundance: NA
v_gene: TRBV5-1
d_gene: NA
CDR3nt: TGCGCCAGCAGCTTGGGTACCACTAGCACGTACGAGCAGTACTTC
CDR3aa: CASSLGTTSTYEQYF

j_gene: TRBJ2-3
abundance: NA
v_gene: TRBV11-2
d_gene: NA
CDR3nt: TGTGCCAGCAGCTTAGGGGGACTCCCTAGCACAGATACGCAGTATTTT
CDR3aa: CASSLGGLPSTDTQYF

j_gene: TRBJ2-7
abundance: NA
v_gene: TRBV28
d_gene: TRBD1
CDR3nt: TGTGCCAGCAGCCTATTGGGCTGGGACAGGGAAACCTACGAGCAGTACTTC
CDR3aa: CASSLLGWDRETYEQYF

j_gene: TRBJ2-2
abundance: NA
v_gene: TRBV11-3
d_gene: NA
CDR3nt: TGTGCCAGCAGCTCCCTGTCGAACACCGGGGAGCTGTTTTTT
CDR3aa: CASSSLSNTGELFF

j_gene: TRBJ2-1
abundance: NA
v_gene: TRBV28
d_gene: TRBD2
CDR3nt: TGTGCCAGCACGGGACTAGCGGAGTACAATGAGCAGTTCTTC
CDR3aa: CASTGLAEYNEQFF

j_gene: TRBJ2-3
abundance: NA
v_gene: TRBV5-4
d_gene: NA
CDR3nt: TGTGCCAGCAGAGAAGACTTCCCTAGCACAGATACGCAGTATTTT
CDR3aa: CASREDFPSTDTQYF

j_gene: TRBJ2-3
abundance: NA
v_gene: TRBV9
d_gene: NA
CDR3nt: TGTGCCAGCAGCGTAGTACCGGGAGATACGCAGTATTTT
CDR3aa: CASSVVPGDTQYF

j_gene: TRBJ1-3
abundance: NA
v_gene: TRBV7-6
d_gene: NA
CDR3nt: TGTGCCAGCAGCTTAGCCAGGCCTCCTGGAAACACCATATATTTT
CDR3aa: CASSLARPPGNTIYF

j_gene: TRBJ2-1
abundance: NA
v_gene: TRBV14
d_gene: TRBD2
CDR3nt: TGTGCCAGCACTGCTAGCGGGCACAATGAGCAGTTCTTC
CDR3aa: CASTASGHNEQFF

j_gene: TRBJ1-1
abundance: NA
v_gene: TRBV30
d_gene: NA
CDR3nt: TGTGCCTGGAACCTCAGGGATGCCACTGAAGCTTTCTTT
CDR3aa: CAWNLRDATEAFF

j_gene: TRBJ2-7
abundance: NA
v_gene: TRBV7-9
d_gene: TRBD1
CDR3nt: TGTGCCAGCAGCAGGGACAGGGGCTATTACTTC
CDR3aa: CASSRDRGYYF

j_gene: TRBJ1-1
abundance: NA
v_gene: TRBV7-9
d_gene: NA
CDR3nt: TGTGCCAGCAGCTTAGGTGACAGAAACACTGAAGCTTTCTTT
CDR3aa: CASSLGDRNTEAFF

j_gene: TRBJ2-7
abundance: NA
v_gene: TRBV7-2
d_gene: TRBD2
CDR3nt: TGTGCCAGCAGCTCGCGGGGGGTAGCCGGAGCCCACGAGCAGTACTTC
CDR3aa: CASSSRGVAGAHEQYF

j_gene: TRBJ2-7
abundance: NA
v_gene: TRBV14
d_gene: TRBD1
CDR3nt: TGTGCCAGCAGCCTCAGGCCGGGACAGGGGTCCCACGAGCAGTACTTC
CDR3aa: CASSLRPGQGSHEQYF

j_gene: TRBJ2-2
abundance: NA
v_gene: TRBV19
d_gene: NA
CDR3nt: TGTGCCAGTAGGGCCCTGACCGGGGAGCTGTTTTTT
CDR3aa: CASRALTGELFF

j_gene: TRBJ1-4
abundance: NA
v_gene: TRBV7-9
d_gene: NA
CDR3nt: TGTGCCGCGGCAGGGGAGGGTGAAAAACTGTTTTTT
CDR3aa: CAAAGEGEKLFF

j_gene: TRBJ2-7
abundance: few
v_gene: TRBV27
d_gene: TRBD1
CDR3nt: TGTGCCAGCAGTCTGACAGGGGTTCGACTCGAGCAGTACTTC
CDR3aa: CASSLTGVRLEQYF

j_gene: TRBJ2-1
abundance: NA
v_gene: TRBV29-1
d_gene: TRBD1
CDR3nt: TGCAGCGCCGAGGCCGGGACAGTTCACTACAATGAGCAGTTCTTC
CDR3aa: CSAEAGTVHYNEQFF

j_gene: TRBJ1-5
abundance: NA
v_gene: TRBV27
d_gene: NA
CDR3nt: TGTGCCATCCACGAACTACCCGGGAGCAATCAGCCCCAGCATTTT
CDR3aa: CAIHELPGSNQPQHF

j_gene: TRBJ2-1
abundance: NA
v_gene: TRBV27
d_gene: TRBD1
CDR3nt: TGTGCCAGCGAGACAGGGGTAAAGCAGTTCTTC
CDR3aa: CASETGVKQFF

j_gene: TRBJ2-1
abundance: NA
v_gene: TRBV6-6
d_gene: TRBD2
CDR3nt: TGTGCCAGCAGCCGCGGGAGTCCTACCTACAATGAGCAGTTCTTC
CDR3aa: CASSRGSPTYNEQFF

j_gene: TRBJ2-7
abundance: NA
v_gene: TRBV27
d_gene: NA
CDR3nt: TGTGCCAGCAGCCCCAAATCAAGCCGTTACGAGCAGTACTTC
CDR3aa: CASSPKSSRYEQYF

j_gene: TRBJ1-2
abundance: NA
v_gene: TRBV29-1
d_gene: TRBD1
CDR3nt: TGCAGCGTTGAGGGACAGGGACAGAGATACTATGGCTACACCTTC
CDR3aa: CSVEGQGQRYYGYTF

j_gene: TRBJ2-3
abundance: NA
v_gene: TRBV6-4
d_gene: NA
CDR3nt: TGTGCCAGCAGTGGGACAAGTAGCACAGATACGCAGTATTTT
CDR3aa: CASSGTSSTDTQYF

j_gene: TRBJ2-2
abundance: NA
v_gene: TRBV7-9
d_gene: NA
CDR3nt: TGTGCCAGCAGCTCTACCCGGGACTTTAACACCGGGGAGCTGTTTTTT
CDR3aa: CASSSTRDFNTGELFF

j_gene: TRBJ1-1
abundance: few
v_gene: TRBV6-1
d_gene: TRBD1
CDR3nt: TGTGCCAGCGAGGGGGACAGGGGAGGCACTGAAGCTTTCTTT
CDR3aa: CASEGDRGGTEAFF